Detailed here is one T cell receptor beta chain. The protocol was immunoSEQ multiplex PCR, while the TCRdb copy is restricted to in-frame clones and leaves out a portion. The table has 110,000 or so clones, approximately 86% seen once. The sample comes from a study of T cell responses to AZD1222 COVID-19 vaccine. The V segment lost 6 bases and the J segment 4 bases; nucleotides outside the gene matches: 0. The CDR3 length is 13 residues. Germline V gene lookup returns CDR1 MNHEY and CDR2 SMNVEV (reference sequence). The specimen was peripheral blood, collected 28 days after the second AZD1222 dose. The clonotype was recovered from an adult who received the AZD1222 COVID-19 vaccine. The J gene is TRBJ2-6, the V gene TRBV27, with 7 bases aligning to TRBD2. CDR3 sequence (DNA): TGTGCCAGCAGGGGAGGGGGGGCCAACGTCCTGACTTTC. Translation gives CASRGGGANVLTF.